This entry lists 25 T cell receptor beta chains sequenced from one sample in a study of T-cell reconstitution after alpha-beta-depleted transplantation in children. A library of TCRbeta sequences, prepared with unique molecular identifiers, was generated. TCRdb redid the calling of the PCR reads with MiXCR, one entry per CDR3 protein. The sample contains some 550,000 distinct CDR3 sequences, under 30% of which appear only once. The source material was PBMCs, mostly from graft donor cells, sampled 360 days after TCRalphabeta/CD19-depleted stem cell transplant. The receptors stem from a boy in the first two years of life who had a stem cell transplant for acute myeloid leukemia, so the T cells may come from the graft donor.

The V and J genes are TRBV12-3 or TRBV12-4 and TRBJ2-1, with 7 bases that match TRBD1. Trimming cost V 5 bases and J 7 bases; bases outside gene matches: 5. The CDR3 runs to 13 residues. The CDR3 sequence: CASSPTGKNEQFF. For the CDR3, the DNA is TGTGCCAGCAGTCCGACAGGGAAGAATGAGCAGTTCTTC.

The chain uses TRBV6-6 and TRBJ2-1; D call uncertain. The CDR3 runs 13 residues. The ends were cut back, 1 base at V and 10 bases at J, with 11 bases in the middle. Germline V gives CDR1 MNHNY, CDR2 SVGAGI (reference sequence). The CDR3 coding sequence is TGTGCCAGCAGTTACTACTGGGTATACGAGCAGTTCTTC. Translation: CASSYYWVYEQFF.

Ten or more counts support this clonotype. V usage is TRBV6-5 and J usage is TRBJ2-5; D unclear. V was clipped by 0 bases and J by 4 bases, with 9 bases between them. CDR3 length: 14 residues. Germline V gene lookup returns CDR1 MNHEY and CDR2 SVGAGI. CDR3 protein: CASSYSKGLETQYF. In DNA form, the CDR3 reads TGTGCCAGCAGTTACTCGAAAGGGTTAGAGACCCAGTACTTC.

In this sample, this clonotype turned up many times. The rearrangement uses TRBV10-3 and TRBJ2-2; 8 bases match TRBD2. The trim removed 7 bases at V and 4 bases at J, leaving 8 bases unmatched. From germline, CDR1 is ENHRY and CDR2 SYGVKD. This CDR3 has 15 residues. The chain's CDR3 is CAIKEGLVPTGELFF. In nucleotides, the CDR3 is TGTGCCATCAAGGAGGGACTAGTACCCACCGGGGAGCTGTTTTTT.

The rearrangement uses TRBV7-2 and TRBJ2-5; D may correspond to TRBD1 or TRBD2 (5 bases each). Per the germline V gene, CDR1 is SGHTA and CDR2 is FQGNSA. The CDR3 is 15 residues long. V shed 5 bases and J shed 5 bases, with 18 bases lying between them. The CDR3 bases are TGTGCCAGCAGCACAAGACCGGGACGGCAGGAGACCCAGTACTTC. Its translation: CASSTRPGRQETQYF.

The J gene is TRBJ2-3, the V gene TRBV25-1, with D tentatively TRBD1 (6 bases). CDR3 length equals 12 residues. Trimming left V 4 bases short and J 5 bases short, with 7 bases between. The germline CDR1 and CDR2 sequences are MGHDK and SYGVNS. As DNA, the CDR3 is TGTGCCAGCAGTGGGGGACAAGATACGCAGTATTTT. This encodes CASSGGQDTQYF.

This clonotype was counted between two and nine times. The CDR3 protein is CSAKARGRVKSTEAFF. Written as DNA, the CDR3 is TGCAGTGCTAAGGCCAGGGGGCGCGTCAAGAGCACTGAAGCTTTCTTT. V and J are TRBV20-1 and TRBJ1-1; 8 positions match TRBD1. The V gene's germline CDR1 is DFQATT and CDR2 SNEGSKA (reference sequence). The V segment lost 4 bases and the J segment 4 bases; nucleotides outside the gene matches: 14. CDR3 size: 16 residues.

This clonotype was observed many times. V usage is TRBV7-2 and J usage is TRBJ2-3; TRBD1 aligns across 7 bases. The V and J ends lost 1 base and 6 bases, in that order; junction bases with no gene match: 13. CDR1 is SGHTA, CDR2 FQGNSA, per germline. This CDR3 comprises 17 residues. The CDR3 reads CASSLERSRGSMDTQYF. In DNA form, the CDR3 reads TGTGCCAGCAGCTTAGAGCGGTCCAGGGGGTCCATGGATACGCAGTATTTT. The full variable domain, rest sourced from reference TRBV7-2 and TRBJ2-3, is GAGVSQSPSNKVTEKGKDVELRCDPISGHTALYWYRQSLGQGLEFLIYFQGNSAPDKSGLPSDRFSAERTGGSVSTLTIQRTQQEDSAVYLCASSLERSRGSMDTQYFGPGTRLTVL.

As concerns this clonotype: Possible read error: a much larger clone is one base away. The V call is TRBV6-1, the J call TRBJ1-4; TRBD1 agrees at 7 bases. Germline V gene lookup returns CDR1 MNHNS and CDR2 SASEGT. The trim removed 6 bases at V and 6 bases at J, leaving 13 bases unmatched. The CDR3 sequence is 16 residues long. CDR3 nucleotides: TGTGCCAGCAGAGGACAGGTGAGGTCTGGGTATGAAAAACTGTTTTTT. Protein: CASRGQVRSGYEKLFF.

The sample holds a few counts of this clonotype. The chain uses TRBV6-1 and TRBJ2-5, with 8 nucleotides matching TRBD1. The CDR3 consists of 14 residues. V lost 6 bases and J lost 5; bases outside the gene matches: 8. The germline gives CDR1 MNHNS, CDR2 SASEGT. As DNA, the CDR3 is TGTGCCAGCAGCCCGGGACAGGTGTGGGAGACCCAGTACTTC. Protein product: CASSPGQVWETQYF.

In this sample, this clonotype turned up many times. Sequence at one end of the junction differs from germline and may be a read error. The chain recombines TRBV9 with TRBJ2-5; D gene ambiguous. The CDR3 consists of 12 residues. Germline loops: CDR1 SGDLS, CDR2 YYNGEE. DNA of the CDR3: TGTGCCAGCCCTCCCCCCCAAGGGACCCAGTACTTC. This codes for CASPPPQGTQYF.

This clonotype was seen a handful of times. V and J are TRBV10-3 and TRBJ2-3; D perhaps matches TRBD2 (6 bases). Trimming shortened V by 4 bases and J by 2 bases, and 13 bases separated the two germline ends. Germline loops: CDR1 ENHRY, CDR2 SYGVKD. The CDR3 has 15 residues. The CDR3 DNA sequence: TGTGCCATCAGTGGGGGGGACTCCTCCACAGATACGCAGTATTTT. Translating it yields CAISGGDSSTDTQYF.

This clonotype was counted at least ten times. V is TRBV10-3 and J is TRBJ2-7, with 9 positions matching TRBD1. V dropped 7 bases and J dropped 7; count of bases not matched to a gene: 8. There are 13 residues in the CDR3. From germline, CDR1 is ENHRY and CDR2 SYGVKD. The CDR3 here is CAITGTGTGEQYF. The CDR3 nucleotides are TGTGCCATCACCGGGACAGGGACAGGAGAGCAGTACTTC.

The genes are TRBV30 and TRBJ2-7, with TRBD1 identical over 7 bases. Germline values: CDR1 GTSNPN, CDR2 SVGIG (reference sequence). Germline trimming cut 5 bases from V and 2 bases from J; bases unmatched to any gene: 6. The CDR3 length is 13 residues. The CDR3 loop reads CAWSTGKPYEQYF. In DNA form, the CDR3 reads TGTGCCTGGTCGACAGGGAAACCCTACGAGCAGTACTTC.

There are a few counts of this clonotype. The rearrangement uses TRBV12-3 or TRBV12-4 and TRBJ2-3; 13 bases are a match to TRBD2. The CDR3 covers 16 residues. With V trimmed by 5 bases and J by 2 bases, 4 bases remained unmatched. The CDR3 DNA is TGTGCCAGCAGTCCCGGGACTAGCGGGGTCACAGATACGCAGTATTTT. It yields the protein CASSPGTSGVTDTQYF.

Concerning this clonotype itself: The conserved final phenylalanine or tryptophan is absent from the CDR3, which likely points to a read error. This chain uses TRBV29-1 with TRBJ2-3, with 11 positions matching TRBD2. This CDR3 comprises 14 residues. V was clipped by 8 bases and J by 0 bases; unmatched bases: 4. Germline assignment: CDR1 SQVTM and CDR2 ANQGSEA. Here the CDR3 DNA reads TGCAGCCCTAGGACTAGCGGGAGCACAGATACGCAGTATTTA. Translating it yields CSPRTSGSTDTQYL.

This sequence joins TRBV15 and TRBJ2-1, with a weak D call TRBD2 (5 bases). The V gene lost 0 bases and the J gene lost 7 bases, with 10 bases spanning the gap. Germline-derived CDR1 and CDR2 are LNHNV and YYDKDF (reference sequence). The CDR3 length is 14 residues. The CDR3 sequence is CATSRDPGINEQFF. The CDR3 DNA follows: TGTGCCACCAGCAGAGATCCGGGGATTAATGAGCAGTTCTTC.

CDR3 nucleotide sequence: TGTGCCAGCAGCCCCTCAACAGGAGGAGGGCCCTACGAGCAGTACGTC. Translation gives CASSPSTGGGPYEQYV. The gene calls are TRBV5-5 and TRBJ2-7, with D maybe TRBD2 (6 bases). The CDR3 is 16 amino acids. The germline V and J ends were trimmed by 4 bases and 2 bases, with 19 bases remaining between them. Per the germline V gene, CDR1 is SGHKS and CDR2 is YYEKEE (reference sequence).

The table lists this clonotype with a few counts. The chain combines TRBV24-1 with TRBJ2-1; D gene unclear. There are 13 residues in the CDR3. Germline CDR1 KGHDR, CDR2 SFDVKD. Trimming removed 9 bases from V and 0 bases from J, with 8 bases in between. The CDR3 region is CATGRSSYNEQFF. The CDR3 DNA reads as TGTGCCACCGGACGGAGCTCCTACAATGAGCAGTTCTTC.

V usage is TRBV2 and J usage is TRBJ2-3; D uncertain. Germline-derived CDR1 and CDR2 are SNHLY and FYNNEI. CDR3 length: 14 amino acids. Trimming pared 1 base from V and 5 bases from J, leaving 10 bases between. The CDR3 DNA is TGTGCCAGCAGTGAAGGCCTCGTTAGAGATACGCAGTATTTT. This sequence encodes CASSEGLVRDTQYF.

The CDR3 bases are TGTGCCAGTAGTATCGCGGCAGGGGGAGAGACCCAGTACTTC. As protein: CASSIAAGGETQYF. The rearrangement links TRBV19 to TRBJ2-5; 7 nucleotides line up with TRBD1. Unmatched junction bases numbered 5, after V lost 3 bases and J lost 4 bases. CDR1 is LNHDA and CDR2 is SQIVND in the germline V gene (reference sequence). The CDR3 length is 14 residues.

The rearrangement uses TRBV12-5 and TRBJ2-7; 11 positions agree with TRBD1. The CDR3 loop spans 16 amino acids. The ends lost 2 bases at V and 2 bases at J; junction bases unmatched: 5. The germline gives CDR1 LGHNT, CDR2 FRNRAP. CDR3 bases: TGTGCTAGTGGTTTGACTACGGGACAGGGGGCCTACGAGCAGTACTTC. This translates into CASGLTTGQGAYEQYF. Full variable domain (remainder filled in from reference TRBV12-5 and TRBJ2-7): DARVTQTPRHKVTEMGQEVTMRCQPILGHNTVFWYRQTMMQGLELLAYFRNRAPLDDSGMPKDRFSAEMPDATLATLKIQPSEPRDSAVYFCASGLTTGQGAYEQYFGPGTRLTVT.

There are a few counts of this clonotype. The V call is TRBV6-1, the J call TRBJ1-2; weak D call: TRBD1 (6 bases). This CDR3 is built from 16 residues. Trimming took 7 bases from V and 8 from J, leaving 26 bases between them. Germline V CDR1 and CDR2: MNHNS, SASEGT. The CDR3 coding sequence is TGTGCCAGCACCCCACTCGGAGGAGGGACAATGAAGGGCTACACCTTC. Translated, it gives CASTPLGGGTMKGYTF.

This clonotype was recorded many times. The chain has TRBV20-1 and TRBJ1-1, with 7 nucleotides matching TRBD1. The junction had 2 bases not matched to a gene; V was cut back by 3 bases and J by 1 base. The CDR3 is 13 amino acids. Germline CDR1 is DFQATT and CDR2 is SNEGSKA (reference sequence). The CDR3 here is CSASGQANTEAFF. CDR3 nucleotide sequence: TGCAGTGCTAGCGGACAGGCGAACACTGAAGCTTTCTTT.

A few counts support this clonotype. This chain links TRBV29-1 with TRBJ1-1; D unclear. Trimming took off 8 bases at V and 3 bases at J, with 13 bases between the two ends. The germline gives CDR1 SQVTM, CDR2 ANQGSEA. This CDR3 is built from 12 residues. The chain's CDR3 is CSTRTEYTEAFF. The CDR3 DNA follows: TGCAGCACCCGGACGGAATACACTGAAGCTTTCTTT.